This T cell receptor (beta chain) comes out of a study of graft-versus-host responses after intestinal transplantation. On the study more broadly: Recipients obtained multivisceral, liver-intestinal, or isolated intestinal transplants. All of the recipients had induction that used anti-thymocyte globulin, then tacrolimus and steroids for around three years.

This table comes from immunoSEQ multiplex PCR, and its TCRdb copy is limited to in-frame clones, with some not included. Of roughly 6,900 clones detected, approximately 24% appear once; the ten largest clones hold over 6%. Sample share makes this clone medium-sized (0.01 to 0.1%). Investigators plated about 200,000 CFSE-labeled responder cells together with about 200,000 irradiated stimulator cells labeled with violet dye. The junction had 6 bases not matched to a gene; V was cut back by 4 bases and J by 6 bases. The CDR3 consists of 13 residues. CDR1 SEHNR and CDR2 FQNEAQ come from the germline V gene (reference sequence).

This specimen consisted of alloreactive CD8+ T cells from a mixed lymphocyte reaction culture, obtained before transplantation. Subset specified: CFSE-low proliferating T cells sorted from roughly 6-day pre-transplant mixed lymphocyte reaction (GvH or HvG direction). The receptor's source is a human patient who was an organ donor for intestinal transplantation. The V gene is TRBV7-9, the J gene TRBJ2-7, with 7 bases aligning to TRBD1. Written as DNA, the CDR3 is TGTGCCAGCAGCTCAGACAGGGTCGGCGAGCAGTACTTC. Translated: CASSSDRVGEQYF.